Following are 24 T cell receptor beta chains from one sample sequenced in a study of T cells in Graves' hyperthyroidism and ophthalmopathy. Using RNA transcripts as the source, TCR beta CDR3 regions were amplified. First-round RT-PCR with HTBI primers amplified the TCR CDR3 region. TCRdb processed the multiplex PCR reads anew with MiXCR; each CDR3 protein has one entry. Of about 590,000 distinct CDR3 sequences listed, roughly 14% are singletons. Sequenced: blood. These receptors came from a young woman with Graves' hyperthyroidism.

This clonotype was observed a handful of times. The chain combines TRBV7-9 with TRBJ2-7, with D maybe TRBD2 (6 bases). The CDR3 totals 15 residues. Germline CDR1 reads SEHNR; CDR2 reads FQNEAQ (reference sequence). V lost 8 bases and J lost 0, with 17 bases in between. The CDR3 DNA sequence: TGTGCCAGCTCCCCTCCCGGGGGTACCTCCTACGAGCAGTACTTC. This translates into CASSPPGGTSYEQYF.

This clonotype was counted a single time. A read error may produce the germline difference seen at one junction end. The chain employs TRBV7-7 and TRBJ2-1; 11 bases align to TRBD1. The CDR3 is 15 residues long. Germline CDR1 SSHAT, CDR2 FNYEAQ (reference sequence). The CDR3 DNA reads TGTGCTAGCAGCTTTGGACAGGGGGCGGGCAATGAGCAGTTCTTC. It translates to CASSFGQGAGNEQFF.

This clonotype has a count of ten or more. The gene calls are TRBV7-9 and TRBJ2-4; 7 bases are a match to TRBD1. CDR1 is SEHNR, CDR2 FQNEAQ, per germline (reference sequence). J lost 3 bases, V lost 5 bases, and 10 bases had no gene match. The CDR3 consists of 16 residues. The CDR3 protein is CASSPATGTFKNIQYF. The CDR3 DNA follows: TGTGCCAGCAGCCCCGCGACAGGGACGTTCAAAAACATTCAGTACTTC.

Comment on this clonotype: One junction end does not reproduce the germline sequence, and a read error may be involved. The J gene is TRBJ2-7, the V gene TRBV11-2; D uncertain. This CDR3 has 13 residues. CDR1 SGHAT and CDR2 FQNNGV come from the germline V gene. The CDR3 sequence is CARSLVGGYEQYF. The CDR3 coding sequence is TGTGCCCGCAGCTTAGTGGGCGGCTACGAGCAGTACTTC.

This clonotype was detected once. The CDR3 DNA sequence: TGTGCCAGCAGTCGACCAGCGGGAGGGGTTAATGAGCAGTTCTTC. Protein: CASSRPAGGVNEQFF. V usage is TRBV6-2 or TRBV6-3 and J usage is TRBJ2-1, with 10 nucleotides matching TRBD2. This CDR3 comprises 15 residues. Germline V CDR1 and CDR2: MNHEY, SVGEGT. The V gene end was trimmed by 5 bases and the J gene end by 7 bases; junction bases not matched to a gene: 8.

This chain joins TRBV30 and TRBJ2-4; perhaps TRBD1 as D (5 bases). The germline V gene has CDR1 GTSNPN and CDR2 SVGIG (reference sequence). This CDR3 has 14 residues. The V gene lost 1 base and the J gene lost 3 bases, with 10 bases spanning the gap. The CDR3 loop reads CAWSDRTDKNIQYF. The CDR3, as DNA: TGTGCCTGGAGTGACAGGACCGACAAAAACATTCAGTACTTC.

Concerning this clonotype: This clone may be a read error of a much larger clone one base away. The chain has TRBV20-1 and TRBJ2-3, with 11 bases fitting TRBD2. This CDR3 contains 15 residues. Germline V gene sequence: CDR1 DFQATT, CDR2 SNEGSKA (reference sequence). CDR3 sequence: CGADRLAGNTDTQYF. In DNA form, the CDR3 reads TGCGGTGCTGACAGACTAGCGGGAAACACAGATACGCAGTATTTT.

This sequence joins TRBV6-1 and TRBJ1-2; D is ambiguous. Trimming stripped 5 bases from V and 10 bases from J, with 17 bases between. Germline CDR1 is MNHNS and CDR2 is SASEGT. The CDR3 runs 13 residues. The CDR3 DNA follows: TGTGCCAGCAGTCGAGGCCACGGAGACTACTACACCTTC. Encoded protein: CASSRGHGDYYTF.

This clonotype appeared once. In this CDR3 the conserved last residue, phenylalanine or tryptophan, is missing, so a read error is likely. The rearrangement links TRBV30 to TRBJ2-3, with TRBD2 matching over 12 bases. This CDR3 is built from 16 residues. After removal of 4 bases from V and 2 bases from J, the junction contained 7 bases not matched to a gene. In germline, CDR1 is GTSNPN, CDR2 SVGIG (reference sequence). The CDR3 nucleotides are TGTGCCTGGACTAGCGGGAGGGCCCTCACCACAGATACGCAGTATTCT. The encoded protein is CAWTSGRALTTDTQYS.

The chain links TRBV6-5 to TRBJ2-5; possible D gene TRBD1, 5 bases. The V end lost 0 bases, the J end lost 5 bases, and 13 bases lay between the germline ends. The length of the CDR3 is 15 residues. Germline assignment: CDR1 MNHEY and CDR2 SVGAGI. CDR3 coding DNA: TGTGCCAGCAGTTACTCACAGGTCGCGTCGGAGACCCAGTACTTC. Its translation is CASSYSQVASETQYF.

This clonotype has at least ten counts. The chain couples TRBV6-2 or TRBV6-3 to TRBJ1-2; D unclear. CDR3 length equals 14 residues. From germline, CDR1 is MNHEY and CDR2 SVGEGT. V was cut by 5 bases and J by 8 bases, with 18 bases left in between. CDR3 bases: TGTGCCAGCAGTGCCAACCCGGATTACTGGGGCTACACCTTC. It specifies CASSANPDYWGYTF.

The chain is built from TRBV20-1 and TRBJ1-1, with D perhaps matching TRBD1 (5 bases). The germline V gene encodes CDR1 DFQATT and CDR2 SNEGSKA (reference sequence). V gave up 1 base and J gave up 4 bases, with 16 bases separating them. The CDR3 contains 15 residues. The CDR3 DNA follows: TGCAGTGCTAGAGTTGAGGGGAAGGGGTTCACTGAAGCTTTCTTT. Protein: CSARVEGKGFTEAFF.

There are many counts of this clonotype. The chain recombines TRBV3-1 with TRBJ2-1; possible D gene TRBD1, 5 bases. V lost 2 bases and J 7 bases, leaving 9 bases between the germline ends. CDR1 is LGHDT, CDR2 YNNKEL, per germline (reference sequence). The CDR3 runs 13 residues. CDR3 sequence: CASSQRGGNEQFF. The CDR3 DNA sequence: TGTGCCAGCAGCCAAAGGGGCGGAAATGAGCAGTTCTTC.

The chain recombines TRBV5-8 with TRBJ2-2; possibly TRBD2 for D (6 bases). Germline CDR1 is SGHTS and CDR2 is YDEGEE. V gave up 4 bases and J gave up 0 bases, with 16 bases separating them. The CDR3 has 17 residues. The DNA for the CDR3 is TGTGCCAGCAGCGACCGGGACTTAGCCTCGAACACCGGGGAGCTGTTTTTT. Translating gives CASSDRDLASNTGELFF. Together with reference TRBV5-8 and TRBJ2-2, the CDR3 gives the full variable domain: EAGVTQSPTHLIKTRGQQATLRCSPISGHTSVYWYQQALGLGLQFLLWYDEGEERNRGNFPPRFSGRQFPNYSSELNVNALELEDSALYLCASSDRDLASNTGELFFGEGSRLTVL.

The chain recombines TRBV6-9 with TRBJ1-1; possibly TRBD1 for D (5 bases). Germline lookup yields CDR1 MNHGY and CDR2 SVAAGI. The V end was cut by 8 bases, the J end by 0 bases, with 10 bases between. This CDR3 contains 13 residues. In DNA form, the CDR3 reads TGTGCCAGCCTACCGGGGCTGAACACTGAAGCTTTCTTT. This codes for CASLPGLNTEAFF.

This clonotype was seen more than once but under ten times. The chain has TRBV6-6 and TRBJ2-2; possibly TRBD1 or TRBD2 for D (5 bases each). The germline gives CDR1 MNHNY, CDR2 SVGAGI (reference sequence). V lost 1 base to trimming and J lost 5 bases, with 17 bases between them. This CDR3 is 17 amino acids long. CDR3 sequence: CASSYLRSGEGTGELFF. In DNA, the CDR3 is TGTGCCAGCAGTTACTTAAGGTCGGGTGAGGGGACCGGGGAGCTGTTTTTT.

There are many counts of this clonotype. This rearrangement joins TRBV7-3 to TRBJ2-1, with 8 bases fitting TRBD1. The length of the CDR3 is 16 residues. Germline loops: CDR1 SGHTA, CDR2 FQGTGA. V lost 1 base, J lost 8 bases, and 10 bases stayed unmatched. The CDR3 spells CASSLMGQVLTHEQFF. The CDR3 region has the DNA TGTGCCAGCAGCTTAATGGGACAGGTTTTGACCCATGAGCAGTTCTTC.

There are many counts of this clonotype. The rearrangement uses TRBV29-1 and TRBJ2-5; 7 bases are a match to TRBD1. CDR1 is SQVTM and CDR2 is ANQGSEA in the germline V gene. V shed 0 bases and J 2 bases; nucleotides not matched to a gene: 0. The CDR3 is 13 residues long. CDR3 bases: TGCAGCGTTGAAGACAGGGGGCAAGAGACCCAGTACTTC. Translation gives CSVEDRGQETQYF.

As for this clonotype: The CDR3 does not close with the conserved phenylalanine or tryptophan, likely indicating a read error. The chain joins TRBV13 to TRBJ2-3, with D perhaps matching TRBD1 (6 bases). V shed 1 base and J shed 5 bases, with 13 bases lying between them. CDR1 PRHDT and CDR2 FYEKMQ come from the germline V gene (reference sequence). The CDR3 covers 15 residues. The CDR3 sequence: CASSLEGVSGDTQYS. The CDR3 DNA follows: TGTGCCAGCAGCTTAGAGGGGGTGAGTGGAGATACGCAGTATTCT.

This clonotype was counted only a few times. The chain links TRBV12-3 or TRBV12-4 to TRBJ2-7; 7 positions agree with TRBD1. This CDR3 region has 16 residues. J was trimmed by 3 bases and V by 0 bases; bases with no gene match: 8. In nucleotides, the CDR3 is TGTGCCAGCAGTTTAGCCGCGGTGGCAGGGGGCTACGAGCAGTACTTC. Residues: CASSLAAVAGGYEQYF.

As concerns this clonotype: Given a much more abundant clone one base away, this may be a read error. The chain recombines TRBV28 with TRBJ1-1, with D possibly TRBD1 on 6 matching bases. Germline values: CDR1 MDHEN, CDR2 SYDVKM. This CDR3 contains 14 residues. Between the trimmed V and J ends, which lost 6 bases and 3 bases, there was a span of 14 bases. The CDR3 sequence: CASRRQVGHTEAFF. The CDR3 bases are TGTGCCAGCAGGAGACAGGTCGGGCACACTGAAGCTTTCTTT. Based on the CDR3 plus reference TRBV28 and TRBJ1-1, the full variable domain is DVKVTQSSRYLVKRTGEKVFLECVQDMDHENMFWYRQDPGLGLRLIYFSYDVKMKEKGDIPEGYSVSREKKERFSLILESASTNQTSMYLCASRRQVGHTEAFFGQGTRLTVV.

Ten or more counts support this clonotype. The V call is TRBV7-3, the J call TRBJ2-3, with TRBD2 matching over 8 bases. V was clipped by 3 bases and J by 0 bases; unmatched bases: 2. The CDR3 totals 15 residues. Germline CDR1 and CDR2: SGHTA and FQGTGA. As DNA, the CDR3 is TGTGCCAGCAGCTTCATAGCGGGAAGCACAGATACGCAGTATTTT. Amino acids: CASSFIAGSTDTQYF.

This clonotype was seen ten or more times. CDR3 loop: CAWSPPHSNQPQHF. The CDR3, as DNA: TGTGCCTGGAGTCCCCCGCATAGCAATCAGCCCCAGCATTTT. This chain links TRBV30 with TRBJ1-5; no clear D gene. The CDR3 has 14 residues. Germline CDR1 reads GTSNPN; CDR2 reads SVGIG (reference sequence). Trimming took 2 bases from V and 0 from J, leaving 8 bases between them.

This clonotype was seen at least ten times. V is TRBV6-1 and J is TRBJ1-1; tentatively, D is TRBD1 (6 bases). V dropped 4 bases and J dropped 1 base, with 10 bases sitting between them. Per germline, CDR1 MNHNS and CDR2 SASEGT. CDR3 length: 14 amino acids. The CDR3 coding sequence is TGTGCCAGCAGTGGATTACAGGGGAACACTGAAGCTTTCTTT. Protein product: CASSGLQGNTEAFF.